The sample holds a few counts of the clone carrying this T cell receptor beta chain. Its target is unknown. A UMI-containing oligonucleotide was joined by 3' ligation to the TCR cDNA template. Adult healthy volunteers gave 2.5 ml peripheral blood for whole-blood RNA. Reverse transcription used DNase-treated unsorted total RNA, aiming for roughly 1 to 1000 ng. The data derive from a study of naive and memory T cell subsets. Study-level results: The RNA method is potentially sensitive to activation and differentiation changes.

The CDR3 runs to 12 residues. Germline-derived CDR1 and CDR2 are MDHEN and SYDVKM. V gave up 2 bases and J gave up 3 bases, with 1 base separating them. The SP2 primer and nested alpha and beta constant region primers amplified ligated cDNA in four rounds. Reverse transcription of blood and skin TCR RNA was primed at alpha and beta constant regions. Each CDR3 protein gets one entry after TCRdb re-called the UMI-ligation and nested PCR reads with MiXCR. There are approximately 30,000 distinct CDR3 sequences in the sample; 5% to 5.5% occur only once, and around 7% lies in the top ten. The genes are TRBV28 and TRBJ2-2; D is unresolved. Sequenced: blood. The clonotype was recovered from an adult in good health. The DNA for the CDR3 is TGTGCCAGCAGTTTACACACCGGGGAGCTGTTTTTT. As protein: CASSLHTGELFF. The whole variable domain, remainder taken from reference TRBV28 and TRBJ2-2, is DVKVTQSSRYLVKRTGEKVFLECVQDMDHENMFWYRQDPGLGLRLIYFSYDVKMKEKGDIPEGYSVSREKKERFSLILESASTNQTSMYLCASSLHTGELFFGEGSRLTVL.